The next 10 T cell receptor beta chains were all read from a single sample in a study of lymphopenia after photon versus proton radiotherapy (dated by TCRdb to the late 2010s). Library preparation used the immunoSEQ multiplex PCR assay. Sourced from immuneACCESS, this table was stored by TCRdb with only in-frame sequences that have V and J called. A share of the clones is absent; for the studies checked, an unresolved V gene accounts for under half, and the remainder has no known explanation. For this sample there are nearly 25,000 clones; roughly 82% appear just once. 21% of the sample is held by the ten biggest clonotypes. The source material was peripheral blood, sampled from a patient treated with proton-based radiotherapy. These receptors originate from a woman aged 70-85 years with pancreatic cancer.

Only a few counts were recorded for this clone. V gene TRBV7-8 combines with J gene TRBJ2-7; 7 positions match TRBD2. CDR1 and CDR2 from the germline V gene are SGHVS and FQNEAQ. The CDR3 contains 16 residues. Trimming took 0 bases from V and 7 from J; bases not matched to a gene: 12. The CDR3 reads CASSLAYGGSSGEQYF. CDR3 nucleotide sequence: TGTGCCAGCAGCTTAGCGTATGGCGGGAGTTCCGGGGAGCAGTACTTC.

The chain couples TRBV2 to TRBJ1-4; 7 bases align to TRBD1. Germline trimming cut 5 bases from V and 11 bases from J; bases unmatched to any gene: 8. Per germline, CDR1 SNHLY and CDR2 FYNNEI. The CDR3 consists of 13 residues. CDR3 bases: TGTGCCAGCAGTCAGGGGGGTACGACGAAACTGTTTTTT. This encodes CASSQGGTTKLFF.

This clone is a singleton in its sample. This chain uses TRBV28 with TRBJ1-3, with D possibly being TRBD1 (5 bases). The CDR3 length is 15 residues. CDR1 is MDHEN and CDR2 is SYDVKM in the germline V gene. V was clipped by 2 bases and J by 4 bases, with 12 bases between them. The CDR3 DNA is TGTGCCAGCAGTTTAGCCAGGGTATCAGGAAACACCATATATTTT. As protein: CASSLARVSGNTIYF.

This chain joins TRBV6-4 and TRBJ2-1; 16 positions agree with TRBD2. The germline V gene has CDR1 MRHNA and CDR2 SNTAGT. The CDR3 has 14 residues. With V trimmed by 6 bases and J by 15 bases, 8 bases remained unmatched. CDR3 residues: CASRPGLAGGPRFF. CDR3 in DNA: TGTGCCAGCAGACCGGGACTAGCGGGAGGGCCTAGGTTCTTC.

The V call is TRBV2, the J call TRBJ2-7; D unresolved. The CDR3 length is 13 residues. V was clipped by 2 bases and J by 2 bases, with 7 bases between them. Per the germline V gene, CDR1 is SNHLY and CDR2 is FYNNEI. Here the CDR3 DNA reads TGTGCCAGCAGTGAACCTTTTCCCTACGAGCAGTACTTC. Protein product: CASSEPFPYEQYF.

This chain joins TRBV11-2 and TRBJ2-1; unclear D gene. The V end was cut by 5 bases, the J end by 9 bases, with 14 bases between. Germline-derived CDR1 and CDR2 are SGHAT and FQNNGV. CDR3 length equals 13 residues. The CDR3 spells CASSRTQDFEQFF. CDR3 bases: TGTGCCAGCAGCCGAACCCAGGATTTTGAGCAGTTCTTC.

J is TRBJ2-1 and V is TRBV9, with 7 bases matching TRBD2. Germline trimming cut 0 bases from V and 10 bases from J; bases unmatched to any gene: 7. There are 14 residues in the CDR3. Per the germline V gene, CDR1 is SGDLS and CDR2 is YYNGEE. The CDR3 is CASSVAGGGREQFF. Here the CDR3 DNA reads TGTGCCAGCAGCGTAGCGGGAGGTGGGAGGGAGCAGTTCTTC.

CDR3 nucleotide sequence: TGCGCCAGCAGCTTGGAGGGGGGGAAGGAGACCCAGTACTTC. This codes for CASSLEGGKETQYF. The rearrangement joins TRBV5-1 to TRBJ2-5; the D gene is possibly TRBD2 (7 bases). The CDR3 runs 14 residues. The V end lost 0 bases, the J end lost 5 bases, and 11 bases lay between the germline ends. From germline, CDR1 is SGHRS and CDR2 YFSETQ.

V and J are TRBV6-6 and TRBJ2-7; either TRBD1 or TRBD2 may fit D (6 bases each). The CDR3 is 14 residues long. V lost 7 bases to trimming and J lost 3 bases, with 16 bases between them. In germline, CDR1 is MNHNY, CDR2 SVGAGI (reference sequence). CDR3 DNA sequence: TGTGCCAGCATTACTAAGGAGGGGGGCTACGAGCAGTACTTC. Residues: CASITKEGGYEQYF.

The table lists this clone with a few counts. V and J are TRBV5-1 and TRBJ1-1, with TRBD1 as a possible D gene (6 bases). Looked up from germline, CDR1 is SGHRS and CDR2 is YFSETQ. The CDR3 has 15 residues. V dropped 2 bases and J dropped 1 base, with 12 bases sitting between them. CDR3 nucleotide sequence: TGCGCCAGCAGCTTTGGGGGACACGAGAACACTGAAGCTTTCTTT. This codes for CASSFGGHENTEAFF.